A selection of T cell receptor beta chains follows, all from one sample in a study of a mutant IDH1 vaccine in newly diagnosed glioma. Sequenced by immunoSEQ multiplex PCR; TCRdb stores in-frame clones only, minus some. This sample has about 32,000 clones, with roughly 75% found just once. No antigen is known for these receptors. Sample: PBMCs, taken from a glioma patient whose treatment included an IDH1 peptide vaccine. These receptors all stem from a woman in her 40s with glioma. Each CDR3 is given with its conserved first and last residue. Each record gives: clone size, D gene, J gene, CDR3 length, V gene, CDR3 protein, CDR3 DNA. The D gene is left open where the match is weak. Clone sizes are given selectively: once, few, many, or a class where the clone is expanded.

abundance: NA
d_gene: NA
j_gene: TRBJ2-2
len: 12
v_gene: TRBV6-5
CDR3aa: CASSYYAGELFF
CDR3nt: TGTGCCAGCAGTTATTATGCCGGGGAGCTGTTTTTT

abundance: NA
d_gene: NA
j_gene: TRBJ2-7
len: 13
v_gene: TRBV6-1
CDR3aa: CASISPGFVEQYF
CDR3nt: TGTGCCAGCATCTCACCCGGGTTTGTTGAGCAGTACTTC

abundance: few
d_gene: NA
j_gene: TRBJ1-5
len: 11
v_gene: TRBV5-8
CDR3aa: CASSLVQPQHF
CDR3nt: TGTGCCAGCAGCTTAGTTCAGCCCCAGCATTTT

abundance: once
d_gene: TRBD1
j_gene: TRBJ1-2
len: 14
v_gene: TRBV7-2
CDR3aa: CASSPGTANYGYTF
CDR3nt: TGTGCCAGCAGCCCCGGGACAGCTAACTATGGCTACACCTTC

abundance: NA
d_gene: TRBD1
j_gene: TRBJ2-7
len: 13
v_gene: TRBV30
CDR3aa: CAWSVQGANEQYF
CDR3nt: TGTGCCTGGAGTGTACAGGGGGCGAACGAGCAGTACTTC

abundance: once
d_gene: NA
j_gene: TRBJ1-2
len: 13
v_gene: TRBV6-1
CDR3aa: CASSESETYGYTF
CDR3nt: TGTGCCAGCAGTGAAAGTGAAACCTATGGCTACACCTTC

abundance: NA
d_gene: TRBD2
j_gene: TRBJ2-1
len: 14
v_gene: TRBV5-1
CDR3aa: CASSFTSGVNEQFF
CDR3nt: TGCGCCAGCAGCTTTACTAGCGGGGTTAATGAGCAGTTCTTC

abundance: once
d_gene: TRBD1
j_gene: TRBJ1-1
len: 13
v_gene: TRBV6-9
CDR3aa: CASCDRGGTEAFF
CDR3nt: TGTGCCAGTTGCGACAGGGGCGGCACTGAAGCTTTCTTT

abundance: NA
d_gene: NA
j_gene: TRBJ1-6
len: 13
v_gene: TRBV2
CDR3aa: CASSPGRNSPLHF
CDR3nt: TGTGCCAGCAGTCCTGGGAGAAATTCACCCCTCCACTTT

abundance: NA
d_gene: TRBD1
j_gene: TRBJ1-3
len: 16
v_gene: TRBV6-1
CDR3aa: CASSEDRVLMRDTIYF
CDR3nt: TGTGCCAGCAGTGAGGACAGGGTTTTAATGAGAGACACCATATATTTT

abundance: NA
d_gene: NA
j_gene: TRBJ2-4
len: 18
v_gene: TRBV29-1
CDR3aa: CSVEDRELSRVAKNIQYF
CDR3nt: TGCAGCGTTGAAGATCGGGAGCTTTCCAGGGTTGCCAAAAACATTCAGTACTTC

abundance: NA
d_gene: NA
j_gene: TRBJ1-2
len: 14
v_gene: TRBV30
CDR3aa: CAWRSGGARGGYTF
CDR3nt: TGTGCCTGGAGGTCTGGAGGAGCCCGGGGTGGCTACACCTTC

abundance: NA
d_gene: TRBD1
j_gene: TRBJ2-1
len: 17
v_gene: TRBV19
CDR3aa: CASTPKRDRDGYNEQFF
CDR3nt: TGTGCCAGTACCCCGAAGAGGGACAGGGATGGTTACAATGAGCAGTTCTTC

abundance: NA
d_gene: NA
j_gene: TRBJ2-7
len: 15
v_gene: TRBV5-3
CDR3aa: CARSLGDFSSYEQYF
CDR3nt: TGTGCCAGAAGCCTGGGGGACTTTAGCTCCTACGAGCAGTACTTC

abundance: NA
d_gene: TRBD1
j_gene: TRBJ1-1
len: 15
v_gene: TRBV5-1
CDR3aa: CASSFRDRANTEAFF
CDR3nt: TGCGCCAGCAGCTTCCGGGACAGGGCAAACACTGAAGCTTTCTTT

abundance: once
d_gene: TRBD1
j_gene: TRBJ2-1
len: 14
v_gene: TRBV11-2
CDR3aa: CASSLGTGKNEQFF
CDR3nt: TGTGCCAGCAGCTTAGGGACAGGGAAAAATGAGCAGTTCTTC

abundance: NA
d_gene: NA
j_gene: TRBJ1-3
len: 14
v_gene: TRBV5-1
CDR3aa: CASSLTSAGNTIYF
CDR3nt: TGCGCCAGCAGCTTGACGTCTGCGGGAAACACCATATATTTT

abundance: once
d_gene: NA
j_gene: TRBJ1-6
len: 17
v_gene: TRBV6-4
CDR3aa: CASSDSIRGSVGSPLHF
CDR3nt: TGTGCCAGCAGTGACTCGATTAGGGGGTCGGTAGGATCACCCCTCCACTTT

abundance: medium-sized
d_gene: TRBD1
j_gene: TRBJ1-2
len: 12
v_gene: TRBV6-6
CDR3aa: CASRGQVYGYTF
CDR3nt: TGTGCCAGCAGAGGACAGGTCTATGGCTACACCTTC

abundance: NA
d_gene: TRBD2
j_gene: TRBJ2-1
len: 17
v_gene: TRBV15
CDR3aa: CATSPTSGDETGNEQFF
CDR3nt: TGTGCCACCAGCCCGACTAGCGGGGATGAGACAGGCAATGAGCAGTTCTTC

abundance: NA
d_gene: TRBD2
j_gene: TRBJ2-5
len: 14
v_gene: TRBV13
CDR3aa: CASRLGGAMKTQYF
CDR3nt: TGTGCCAGCAGACTCGGGGGGGCGATGAAGACCCAGTACTTC

abundance: NA
d_gene: TRBD2
j_gene: TRBJ2-1
len: 14
v_gene: TRBV5-1
CDR3aa: CASSLAGGSNEQFF
CDR3nt: TGCGCCAGCTCGCTAGCGGGGGGAAGCAATGAGCAGTTCTTC

abundance: NA
d_gene: NA
j_gene: TRBJ1-2
len: 9
v_gene: TRBV12-5
CDR3aa: CASGLVHTF
CDR3nt: TGTGCTAGTGGTTTGGTACACACCTTC

abundance: NA
d_gene: NA
j_gene: TRBJ2-1
len: 12
v_gene: TRBV12-2
CDR3aa: CASRLALGEQFF
CDR3nt: TGTGCAAGTCGCTTAGCCTTAGGAGAGCAGTTCTTC

abundance: few
d_gene: TRBD1
j_gene: TRBJ1-5
len: 18
v_gene: TRBV6-7
CDR3aa: CASSHRGPGRLGNQPQHF
CDR3nt: TGTGCCAGCAGTCACAGGGGGCCTGGGAGGTTGGGCAATCAGCCCCAGCATTTT

abundance: NA
d_gene: TRBD2
j_gene: TRBJ2-1
len: 18
v_gene: TRBV5-4
CDR3aa: CASSLRGPARGGYNEQFF
CDR3nt: TGTGCCAGCAGCCTTCGAGGGCCTGCACGGGGGGGCTACAATGAGCAGTTCTTC

abundance: NA
d_gene: NA
j_gene: TRBJ2-1
len: 15
v_gene: TRBV4-3
CDR3aa: CASSHAWGPLNEQFF
CDR3nt: TGCGCCAGCAGCCATGCTTGGGGACCGCTTAATGAGCAGTTCTTC

abundance: NA
d_gene: NA
j_gene: TRBJ1-2
len: 11
v_gene: TRBV30
CDR3aa: CAWSTGYGYTF
CDR3nt: TGTGCCTGGAGTACAGGGTACGGCTACACCTTC

abundance: NA
d_gene: TRBD1
j_gene: TRBJ1-3
len: 14
v_gene: TRBV9
CDR3aa: CASSGQGYGNTIYF
CDR3nt: TGTGCCAGCAGCGGACAGGGTTACGGAAACACCATATATTTT